The 5 T cell receptor beta chains reported below all come from one sample, sequenced in a study of PD-L1 blockade in urothelial cancer. As for time point: peripheral blood 6 weeks after treatment start. Sequencing used immunoSEQ multiplex PCR; TCRdb keeps in-frame clones, though not all of them. This table holds about 120,000 clones, approximately 90% found once. The starting material was PBMCs, obtained around atezolizumab (anti-PD-L1) treatment. These receptors were collected from a man in his 60s with urothelial cancer.

The chain joins TRBV5-4 to TRBJ1-2; TRBD1 matches at 7 bases. The length of the CDR3 is 14 residues. Germline CDR1 and CDR2: SGHNT and YYREEE (reference sequence). The V segment lost 1 base and the J segment 5 bases; nucleotides outside the gene matches: 5. CDR3 sequence (DNA): TGTGCCAGCAGCTTGCCGGGACAGCTATATGGCTACACCTTC. The encoded protein is CASSLPGQLYGYTF.

Here the CDR3 reads CATALAVNEQFF. CDR3 in DNA: TGTGCCACGGCCCTAGCGGTCAATGAGCAGTTCTTC. The genes are TRBV15 and TRBJ2-1, with 7 positions matching TRBD2. There are 12 residues in the CDR3. The germline V gene encodes CDR1 LNHNV and CDR2 YYDKDF (reference sequence). With V trimmed by 9 bases and J by 6 bases, 5 bases remained unmatched.

The chain is built from TRBV18 and TRBJ1-5; the D is unclear. This CDR3 is built from 16 residues. Deletions cut 2 bases from V and 1 base from J, with 12 bases between. From germline, CDR1 is KGHSH and CDR2 LQKENI. This chain's CDR3 is CASSPGRAGSNQPQHF. The CDR3 bases are TGTGCCAGCTCACCAGGAAGGGCGGGGAGCAATCAGCCCCAGCATTTT.

This clone was seen just once. The rearrangement uses TRBV5-1 and TRBJ1-1; unclear D gene. Per germline, CDR1 SGHRS and CDR2 YFSETQ. The V end was cut by 3 bases, the J end by 4 bases, with 13 bases between. This CDR3 spans 14 amino acids. The CDR3 is CASSSAVEGTEAFF. Here the CDR3 DNA reads TGCGCCAGCAGCTCGGCGGTTGAAGGCACTGAAGCTTTCTTT. Full variable domain (outside the CDR3, taken from reference TRBV5-1 and TRBJ1-1): KAGVTQTPRYLIKTRGQQVTLSCSPISGHRSVSWYQQTPGQGLQFLFEYFSETQRNKGNFPGRFSGRQFSNSRSEMNVSTLELGDSALYLCASSSAVEGTEAFFGQGTRLTVV.

The gene calls are TRBV19 and TRBJ2-7, with D possibly TRBD1 on 5 matching bases. V shed 8 bases and J shed 3 bases, with 14 bases lying between them. Germline loops: CDR1 LNHDA, CDR2 SQIVND (reference sequence). There are 13 residues in the CDR3. As DNA, the CDR3 is TGTGCCAGTTCACAGGTGGAAGGCTACGAGCAGTACTTC. Translation: CASSQVEGYEQYF. Filled out from reference TRBV19 and TRBJ2-7, the complete variable domain reads DGGITQSPKYLFRKEGQNVTLSCEQNLNHDAMYWYRQDPGQGLRLIYYSQIVNDFQKGDIAEGYSVSREKKESFPLTVTSAQKNPTAFYLCASSQVEGYEQYFGPGTRLTVT.